This is a list of T cell receptor beta chains from one sample in a study of T cells in localized non-small cell lung cancer. Produced via immunoSEQ multiplex PCR; TCRdb's table is partial and in-frame only. The table shows 75,000 to 95,000 clones, with over 70% occurring only once. This specimen was PBMCs, taken before any cancer treatment. Source of these receptors: a man between 40 and 75 years old with stage II squamous cell lung carcinoma. Both conserved end residues are trimmed from each CDR3. Each record gives: V gene, clone size, CDR3 protein. Clone sizes are given selectively: once, few, many, or a class where the clone is expanded.

V gene: TRBV30; clone size: -; CDR3 protein: AWSVRAVKGEQY
V gene: TRBV7-9; clone size: -; CDR3 protein: ASSGMDSSGNTIY
V gene: TRBV6-5; clone size: -; CDR3 protein: ASTQTANTEAF
V gene: TRBV5-4; clone size: -; CDR3 protein: ASSLTGSSYEQY
V gene: TRBV28; clone size: -; CDR3 protein: ASRGDRTFLTYEQY
V gene: TRBV9; clone size: -; CDR3 protein: ASSVLGEDTQY
V gene: TRBV5-6; clone size: -; CDR3 protein: ASSPGRLDSPLH
V gene: TRBV6-4; clone size: -; CDR3 protein: ASSDSVRVGSDEQY
V gene: TRBV4-1; clone size: once; CDR3 protein: ASSQPDTRNEQF
V gene: TRBV9; clone size: -; CDR3 protein: ASSPGGAGTDTQY
V gene: TRBV7-2; clone size: few; CDR3 protein: ASSLAVLDSLGQY
V gene: TRBV7-9; clone size: -; CDR3 protein: ASSLAGFGQGANGYT
V gene: TRBV6-5; clone size: -; CDR3 protein: ASSPGGRGYNEQF
V gene: TRBV9; clone size: once; CDR3 protein: ASGPPGAQTYEQY
V gene: TRBV7-8; clone size: -; CDR3 protein: ASSRGTDTGELF
V gene: TRBV19; clone size: once; CDR3 protein: ATRRKGTYEQY
V gene: TRBV28; clone size: -; CDR3 protein: ASTQQDRVVHEQY
V gene: TRBV28; clone size: few; CDR3 protein: ASSERLYDEQF
V gene: TRBV6-5; clone size: -; CDR3 protein: ASTRLDMNTEAF
V gene: TRBV4-2; clone size: -; CDR3 protein: ASSQERAQGSGYT
V gene: TRBV7-9; clone size: -; CDR3 protein: ASSPIWDSLNSGANVLT
V gene: TRBV7-8; clone size: -; CDR3 protein: ASSYTLAGLDTQY
V gene: TRBV27; clone size: -; CDR3 protein: ASSPGGYTEAF
V gene: TRBV4-2; clone size: -; CDR3 protein: ASSQDRRDYGYT
V gene: TRBV19; clone size: -; CDR3 protein: ASSIERGVGQPQH
V gene: TRBV19; clone size: -; CDR3 protein: ASRASDRGPNYGYT
V gene: TRBV7-8; clone size: -; CDR3 protein: ASSLRSGRSGANVLT
V gene: TRBV6-1; clone size: once; CDR3 protein: ASSETGGQETQY
V gene: TRBV6-6; clone size: few; CDR3 protein: ASRPPRDRVRYEQY
V gene: TRBV5-6; clone size: -; CDR3 protein: ASSYLDRRYNEQF
V gene: TRBV15; clone size: -; CDR3 protein: ATSSRTDDQPQH
V gene: TRBV29-1; clone size: -; CDR3 protein: SAQGGAEQY
V gene: TRBV19; clone size: few; CDR3 protein: ASSIKGSSNQPQH
V gene: TRBV25-1; clone size: -; CDR3 protein: ASSEESGQIYGYT
V gene: TRBV7-9; clone size: few; CDR3 protein: ASSPGTSGSMETQY
V gene: TRBV4-1; clone size: -; CDR3 protein: ASSPGQGLNIQY
V gene: TRBV19; clone size: -; CDR3 protein: ASSIGFRDEKLF
V gene: TRBV28; clone size: -; CDR3 protein: ASRTGGKEYNEQF
V gene: TRBV5-1; clone size: -; CDR3 protein: ASSYTGVAPDTQY
V gene: TRBV15; clone size: -; CDR3 protein: ATSGTGNEQY
V gene: TRBV7-3; clone size: once; CDR3 protein: ASSLAGSDTEAF
V gene: TRBV2; clone size: few; CDR3 protein: ASSGTLQGETQY
V gene: TRBV5-1; clone size: -; CDR3 protein: ASSIGTSGLSYEQY
V gene: TRBV7-9; clone size: once; CDR3 protein: ANHPSEVFEQY
V gene: TRBV27; clone size: -; CDR3 protein: ASSLSGDQPQH
V gene: TRBV5-1; clone size: -; CDR3 protein: ASSFTGTKNQPQH
V gene: TRBV4-1; clone size: few; CDR3 protein: ASSQAPRRGGFYNEQF
V gene: TRBV11-2; clone size: -; CDR3 protein: ASRSSGYNEQF